A single TCR beta chain is shown here with its context. The antigen is unknown. The record originates from a study of T cell repertoires in cytomegalovirus infection. Points from the study as a whole: What dominated the ex vivo response were HLA-C-restricted CMV-specific TCR beta clonotypes.

The CDR3 is made up of 13 amino acids. Trimming removed 3 bases at V and 4 bases at J, with 9 bases between. The germline gives CDR1 SGHTA, CDR2 FQGNSA. TCRdb analysed the reads with MiXCR anew, one entry per CDR3 protein. Of hundreds of thousands of distinct CDR3 sequences in the sample, roughly 30% were seen once. This sequence joins TRBV7-2 and TRBJ1-1; D call uncertain. Sequencing used cultured PBMCs, obtained from culture after CMV antigen stimulation. This receptor was taken from a human donor in good health (CMV status not recorded). Some clones in this sample may be carry-over from other donors' samples. The CDR3 DNA sequence: TGTGCCAGCAGCTTGTCATGGAGCACTGAAGCTTTCTTT. It yields the protein CASSLSWSTEAFF.